This TCR beta chain emerged from a study of T-cell reconstitution after alpha-beta-depleted transplantation in children. The CDR3 loop spans 14 amino acids. CDR1 is SGHTA, CDR2 FQGNSA, per germline. V dropped 1 base and J dropped 2 bases, with 8 bases sitting between them. For TCRbeta, the library was prepared with unique molecular identifiers. Via MiXCR, TCRdb re-called the PCR reads, giving one row per CDR3 protein. Of about 540,000 distinct CDR3 sequences detected, around 17% appear once; the ten largest clones hold more than 2.5%. This clonotype was detected a few times. Here the sequenced sample was PBMCs from the stem cell graft donor, taken from the stem cell graft. The clonotype originates from a human donor who donated a stem cell graft to a child with acute lymphoblastic leukemia. The chain is built from TRBV7-2 and TRBJ2-5; no firm D call. The CDR3 DNA is TGTGCCAGCAGCTTAGAGCCTCTTCAAGAGACCCAGTACTTC. This translates into CASSLEPLQETQYF.